This T cell receptor (beta chain) was recorded in a study of CD8 T cells in ankylosing spondylitis. Study findings and constraints: Typical of ankylosing spondylitis blood, it appeared, was a TCR beta motif of roughly eight highly homologous variants. Clones linked to disease were reported to show significant enrichment in matched ankylosing spondylitis synovial fluid.

Using quantitative 5'-RACE with molecular barcodes, the authors made TCR beta libraries. TCRdb recomputed calls from the 5' RACE reads with MiXCR, one row per CDR3 protein. This sample yields a few hundred thousand distinct CDR3 sequences, of which more than 20% are seen a single time; approximately 16% belongs to the top ten. This clonotype was counted between two and nine times. What it binds is unknown. Material: blood, either unsorted or a sorted T cell fraction (not recorded which). The clonotype comes from a male donor with ankylosing spondylitis.

CDR3 in amino acids: CAISGRTGELFF. CDR3 bases: TGTGCCATCAGTGGGCGCACCGGGGAGCTGTTTTTT. This rearrangement joins TRBV10-3 to TRBJ2-2, with no clear D. Trimming removed 4 bases at V and 4 bases at J, with 4 bases between. The CDR3 length is 12 residues. Per germline, CDR1 ENHRY and CDR2 SYGVKD.